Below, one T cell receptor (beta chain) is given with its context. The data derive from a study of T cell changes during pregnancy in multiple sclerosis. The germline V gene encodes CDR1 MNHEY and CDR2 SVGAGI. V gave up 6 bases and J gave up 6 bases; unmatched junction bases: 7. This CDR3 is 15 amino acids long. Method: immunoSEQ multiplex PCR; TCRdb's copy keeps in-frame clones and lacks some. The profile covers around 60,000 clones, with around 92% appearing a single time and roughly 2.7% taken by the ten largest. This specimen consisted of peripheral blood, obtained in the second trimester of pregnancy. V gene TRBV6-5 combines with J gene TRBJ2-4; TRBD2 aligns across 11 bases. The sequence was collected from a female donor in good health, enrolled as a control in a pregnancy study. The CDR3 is CASSLIAGGGNIQYF. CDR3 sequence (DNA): TGTGCCAGCAGCCTAATAGCGGGAGGGGGAAACATTCAGTACTTC.